The 19 T cell receptor beta chains reported below all come from one sample, sequenced in a study of long-term antiretroviral therapy in people with HIV. Sequencing relied on immunoSEQ assay v3.0, run at survey level. TCRdb's copy holds only in-frame clones and misses some; the assay was immunoSEQ multiplex PCR. The sample shows about 17,000 clones, 84% of them seen only once. The specimen was unsorted PBMCs, collected 0.1 years after starting antiretroviral therapy. Receptor source: a man younger than 35 with HIV.

This clone has a handful of counts. The CDR3 nucleotides are TGTGCCAGCAGCTTGGCCTCGACAGACTACGAGCAGTACTTC. Translating gives CASSLASTDYEQYF. The chain employs TRBV5-6 and TRBJ2-7; weak D call: TRBD1 (5 bases). Trimming removed 0 bases from V and 3 bases from J, with 10 bases in between. This CDR3 region has 14 residues. The germline V gene encodes CDR1 SGHDT and CDR2 YYEEEE.

V gene TRBV4-3 combines with J gene TRBJ2-3, with 11 bases lining up with TRBD2. This CDR3 spans 17 amino acids. Per the germline V gene, CDR1 is LGHNA and CDR2 is YSLEER. V was clipped by 0 bases and J by 5 bases; unmatched bases: 7. CDR3 region: CASSQDGTSGAEDTQYF. As DNA, the CDR3 is TGCGCCAGCAGCCAAGATGGGACTAGCGGAGCGGAAGATACGCAGTATTTT.

The chain links TRBV7-6 to TRBJ1-1; TRBD1 might be the D (6 bases). This CDR3 spans 15 amino acids. CDR1 is SGHVS, CDR2 FNYEAQ, per germline. V lost 1 base and J 5 bases, leaving 14 bases between the germline ends. The CDR3 nucleotides are TGTGCCAGCAGCTTAGGAGGGGCAGGGGTGACTGAAGCTTTCTTT. The encoded protein is CASSLGGAGVTEAFF.

The V call is TRBV7-9, the J call TRBJ2-5; possibly TRBD2 for D (6 bases). CDR1 is SEHNR and CDR2 is FQNEAQ in the germline V gene (reference sequence). The CDR3 consists of 15 residues. Trimming removed 1 base from V and 0 bases from J, with 9 bases in between. The CDR3 is CASSLGWDYQETQYF. CDR3 nucleotides: TGTGCCAGCAGCTTAGGCTGGGACTACCAAGAGACCCAGTACTTC.

The rearrangement uses TRBV13 and TRBJ2-3; tentatively, D is TRBD1 (6 bases). The V gene lost 5 bases and the J gene lost 1 base, with 13 bases spanning the gap. The germline V gene has CDR1 PRHDT and CDR2 FYEKMQ (reference sequence). CDR3 length equals 15 residues. CDR3 DNA sequence: TGTGCCAGCAGCCTAAGGGGGTTCCGCACAGATACGCAGTATTTT. This sequence encodes CASSLRGFRTDTQYF.

The V gene is TRBV29-1, the J gene TRBJ2-3, with 16 bases matching TRBD2. CDR3 size: 21 residues. The trim removed 7 bases at V and 0 bases at J, leaving 19 bases unmatched. Germline V gene lookup returns CDR1 SQVTM and CDR2 ANQGSEA. CDR3 DNA: TGCAGCGCCTCCGGCCCGGGACTAGCGGGAGGGCCCTTTAGTAGCACAGATACGCAGTATTTT. Translating gives CSASGPGLAGGPFSSTDTQYF.

This chain connects TRBV25-1 to TRBJ1-2; 7 bases align to TRBD1. With 4 bases clipped from V and 8 bases from J, the junction kept 10 bases outside the gene matches. The CDR3 is 14 amino acids. The germline V gene encodes CDR1 MGHDK and CDR2 SYGVNS. The chain's CDR3 is CASSANEGGLGYTF. The CDR3 nucleotides read TGTGCCAGCAGTGCCAACGAAGGGGGCCTGGGCTACACCTTC.

The CDR3 DNA reads as TGTGCCAGCAGCTTAGCAGAGGGGTGGCACGAGCAGTACTTC. The encoded protein is CASSLAEGWHEQYF. The gene calls are TRBV7-6 and TRBJ2-7; D may be TRBD1 or TRBD2 (5 bases each). V lost 0 bases to trimming and J lost 5 bases, with 11 bases between them. Germline CDR1 SGHVS, CDR2 FNYEAQ. This CDR3 contains 14 residues.

J is TRBJ2-7 and V is TRBV19; TRBD2 aligns across 7 bases. The CDR3 loop spans 14 amino acids. The germline gives CDR1 LNHDA, CDR2 SQIVND (reference sequence). Losses at the gene ends were 9 bases for V and 5 bases for J; bases not matched to a gene: 13. CDR3 protein: CASTPSGNGNEQYF. The CDR3 DNA sequence: TGTGCCAGCACCCCAAGCGGGAATGGAAACGAGCAGTACTTC.

This chain links TRBV7-6 with TRBJ1-3; 7 positions match TRBD1. CDR3 size: 17 residues. Germline V gene sequence: CDR1 SGHVS, CDR2 FNYEAQ. V dropped 5 bases and J dropped 0; count of bases not matched to a gene: 10. As DNA, the CDR3 is TGTGCCAGCAGCCGAGCCGGGACAGCAAGCTCTGGAAACACCATATATTTT. It translates to CASSRAGTASSGNTIYF.

V gene TRBV4-2 combines with J gene TRBJ1-1; D possibly corresponds to TRBD1 (5 bases). V dropped 2 bases and J dropped 4 bases, with 26 bases sitting between them. This CDR3 has 19 residues. Germline values: CDR1 LGHNA, CDR2 YNFKEQ. CDR3: CASSQRMTESLRGGTEAFF. CDR3 DNA sequence: TGTGCCAGCAGCCAACGGATGACGGAATCGTTACGGGGCGGCACTGAAGCTTTCTTT.

The chain joins TRBV7-9 to TRBJ2-1; D unresolved. Germline assignment: CDR1 SEHNR and CDR2 FQNEAQ (reference sequence). The ends were cut back, 1 base at V and 8 bases at J, with 9 bases in the middle. The CDR3 is 13 amino acids. CDR3 DNA: TGTGCCAGCAGCTTAGATAGGTTCGATGAGCAGTTCTTC. Amino acid sequence: CASSLDRFDEQFF.

The chain employs TRBV30 and TRBJ2-7; the D gene is possibly TRBD1 (6 bases). Germline assignment: CDR1 GTSNPN and CDR2 SVGIG (reference sequence). V dropped 0 bases and J dropped 3 bases, with 9 bases sitting between them. The CDR3 covers 13 residues. The CDR3 reads CAWSVGQIYEQYF. CDR3 nucleotide sequence: TGTGCCTGGAGTGTAGGACAGATCTACGAGCAGTACTTC.

This clone was counted a few times. Within the sample, other DNA sequences also encode this same CDR3. The chain has TRBV2 and TRBJ2-5; 9 nucleotides line up with TRBD2. J lost 4 bases, V lost 6 bases, and 9 bases had no gene match. The CDR3 runs to 15 residues. The V gene's germline CDR1 is SNHLY and CDR2 FYNNEI. CDR3 sequence (DNA): TGTGCCAGCAGCGGGGGCGGGGGGGCCGGAGAGACCCAGTACTTC. Protein sequence: CASSGGGGAGETQYF.

The genes are TRBV7-8 and TRBJ2-2; the D is unclear. The V gene lost 5 bases and the J gene lost 4 bases, with 2 bases spanning the gap. There are 11 residues in the CDR3. Germline lookup yields CDR1 SGHVS and CDR2 FQNEAQ. Here the CDR3 DNA reads TGTGCCAGCAGCCTCACCGGGGAGCTGTTTTTT. It translates to CASSLTGELFF.

The rearrangement links TRBV5-4 to TRBJ1-5, with D perhaps matching TRBD1 (5 bases). V was cut by 2 bases and J by 7 bases, with 13 bases left in between. Germline CDR1 reads SGHNT; CDR2 reads YYREEE (reference sequence). This CDR3 is built from 14 residues. CDR3: CASSFGGGGQPQHF. CDR3 nucleotide sequence: TGTGCCAGCAGCTTCGGGGGAGGCGGGCAGCCCCAGCATTTT.

This clone rates as medium-sized (0.01 to 0.1%). The rearrangement joins TRBV2 to TRBJ2-5; TRBD2 matches at 7 bases. J lost 4 bases, V lost 3 bases, and 8 bases had no gene match. The germline V gene has CDR1 SNHLY and CDR2 FYNNEI. The CDR3 runs 15 residues. CDR3 DNA sequence: TGTGCCAGCAGTGATGGGGGGGGGTCCGGAGAGACCCAGTACTTC. Its protein product is CASSDGGGSGETQYF.

This clone was detected only a few times. This chain uses TRBV6-5 with TRBJ1-2; D gene ambiguous. The germline gives CDR1 MNHEY, CDR2 SVGAGI. This CDR3 region has 11 residues. The ends were cut back, 8 bases at V and 7 bases at J, with 11 bases in the middle. CDR3 sequence reads: CASGLVGGYTF. For the CDR3, the DNA is TGTGCCAGCGGGCTAGTAGGTGGCTACACCTTC.

CDR3: CASSAGGLPAYEQYF. CDR3 bases: TGTGCCAGCAGCGCCGGGGGACTTCCCGCCTACGAGCAGTACTTC. V usage is TRBV9 and J usage is TRBJ2-7, with a weak D call TRBD2 (6 bases). V lost 3 bases, J lost 2 bases, and 15 bases lay in between. Germline V gives CDR1 SGDLS, CDR2 YYNGEE. The CDR3 extends over 15 amino acids. The full variable domain, with the rest looked up from reference TRBV9 and TRBJ2-7, is DSGVTQTPKHLITATGQRVTLRCSPRSGDLSVYWYQQSLDQGLQFLIQYYNGEERAKGNILERFSAQQFPDLHSELNLSSLELGDSALYFCASSAGGLPAYEQYFGPGTRLTVT.